What follows are 9 T cell receptor beta chains derived from one specimen sequenced in a study of long-term antiretroviral therapy in people with HIV (dated by TCRdb to 2022 to 2024). Sequencing of the TRB variable region was done with the immunoSEQ hsTCRB v3.0 assay at survey level resolution. This immuneACCESS table, as held by TCRdb, lists in-frame sequences with V and J called but not all clones. Of the missing ones, under half trace to an unresolved V gene in checked studies; the others have no known cause. The sample table contains some 30,000 clones; only one count was recorded for 97% of them. Of the sample, under 2.5% falls within the top ten clones. The sequencing here drew on unsorted PBMCs, taken 7.6 years after starting antiretroviral therapy. The receptors were gathered from a man younger than 45 with HIV.

The rearrangement joins TRBV4-1 to TRBJ2-3; the D is unclear. The CDR3 covers 13 residues. The V end was cut by 7 bases, the J end by 4 bases, with 12 bases between. Germline CDR1 is MGHRA and CDR2 is YSYEKL. CDR3 nucleotides: TGCGCCAGCAAGGTCCCCCACGCAGATACGCAGTATTTT. Its translation: CASKVPHADTQYF.

The rearrangement links TRBV11-1 to TRBJ2-7; tentative D call: TRBD1 (6 bases). The germline gives CDR1 SGHAT, CDR2 FQDESV (reference sequence). This CDR3 region has 14 residues. Trimming shortened V by 5 bases and J by 3 bases, and 14 bases separated the two germline ends. In nucleotides, the CDR3 is TGTGCCAGCAGCACCGACAGGTCCTACTACGAGCAGTACTTC. Encoded protein: CASSTDRSYYEQYF. Full variable domain (outside the CDR3, taken from reference TRBV11-1 and TRBJ2-7): EAEVAQSPRYKITEKSQAVAFWCDPISGHATLYWYRQILGQGPELLVQFQDESVVDDSQLPKDRFSAERLKGVDSTLKIQPAELGDSAMYLCASSTDRSYYEQYFGPGTRLTVT.

V and J are TRBV5-1 and TRBJ2-1; no definite D call. V was shortened by 7 bases and J by 9 bases, with 14 bases between the two germline ends. The CDR3 totals 12 residues. The germline CDR1 and CDR2 sequences are SGHRS and YFSETQ. The CDR3 spells CASGENFGEQFF. The CDR3 coding sequence is TGCGCCAGCGGGGAAAACTTCGGTGAGCAGTTCTTC.

V gene TRBV9 combines with J gene TRBJ1-5; 9 bases fit TRBD1. J gave up 7 bases and V 4 bases, and 9 bases lay outside the gene matches. There are 15 residues in the CDR3. Germline lookup yields CDR1 SGDLS and CDR2 YYNGEE. CDR3 sequence: CASSPGTGRGQPQHF. As DNA, the CDR3 is TGTGCCAGCAGCCCAGGGACAGGGAGAGGACAGCCCCAGCATTTT.

The chain joins TRBV15 to TRBJ2-3, with TRBD2 as a possible D gene (6 bases). Germline values: CDR1 LNHNV, CDR2 YYDKDF (reference sequence). V lost 8 bases and J lost 1, with 10 bases in between. The CDR3 is made up of 13 amino acids. As DNA, the CDR3 is TGTGCCACCCTCACGGGGGGCACAGATACGCAGTATTTT. Protein sequence: CATLTGGTDTQYF.

The CDR3: CASSQDSRGVYEQYF. CDR3 DNA: TGCGCCAGCAGCCAAGATTCGAGGGGGGTCTACGAGCAGTACTTC. The J gene is TRBJ2-7, the V gene TRBV4-3; D is tentatively TRBD1 or TRBD2 (6 bases each). CDR1 LGHNA and CDR2 YSLEER come from the germline V gene. V was clipped by 0 bases and J by 3 bases, with 12 bases between them. The CDR3 length is 15 residues.

V and J are TRBV10-3 and TRBJ1-2, with 10 bases matching TRBD1. V was clipped by 10 bases and J by 8 bases; unmatched bases: 10. This CDR3 has 13 residues. CDR1 is ENHRY, CDR2 SYGVKD, per germline. As DNA, the CDR3 is TGTGCCACCACTATCGGGACAGGGGTCGGCTACACCTTC. This gives the protein CATTIGTGVGYTF.

The gene calls are TRBV5-6 and TRBJ1-1, with 8 bases lining up with TRBD1. Germline assignment: CDR1 SGHDT and CDR2 YYEEEE. V shed 5 bases and J 5 bases; nucleotides not matched to a gene: 8. CDR3 length equals 14 residues. CDR3 nucleotide sequence: TGTGCCAGCAGTCCCTCCCACAGGGGGACTGAAGCTTTCTTT. It encodes CASSPSHRGTEAFF.

The rearrangement joins TRBV30 to TRBJ2-7; the match to TRBD2 covers 7 bases. The CDR3 has 13 residues. Germline assignment: CDR1 GTSNPN and CDR2 SVGIG (reference sequence). V dropped 2 bases and J dropped 0; count of bases not matched to a gene: 1. The CDR3 DNA follows: TGTGCCTGGAGTCCGGGGGGCTCCTACGAGCAGTACTTC. It codes for CAWSPGGSYEQYF. Full variable domain (outside the CDR3, taken from reference TRBV30 and TRBJ2-7): SQTIHQWPATLVQPVGSPLSLECTVEGTSNPNLYWYRQAAGRGLQLLFYSVGIGQISSEVPQNLSASRPQDRQFILSSKKLLLSDSGFYLCAWSPGGSYEQYFGPGTRLTVT.